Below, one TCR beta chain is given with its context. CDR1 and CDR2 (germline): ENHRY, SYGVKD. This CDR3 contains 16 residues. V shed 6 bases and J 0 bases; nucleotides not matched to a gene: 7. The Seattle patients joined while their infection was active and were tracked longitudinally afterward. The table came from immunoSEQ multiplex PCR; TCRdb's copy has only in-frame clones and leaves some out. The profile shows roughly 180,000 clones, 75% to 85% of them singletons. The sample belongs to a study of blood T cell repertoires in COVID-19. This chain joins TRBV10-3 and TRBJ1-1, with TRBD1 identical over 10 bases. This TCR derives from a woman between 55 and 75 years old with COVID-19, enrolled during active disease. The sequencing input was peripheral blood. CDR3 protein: CAIRAGDRGLNTEAFF. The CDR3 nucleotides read TGTGCCATCAGGGCCGGGGACAGGGGCTTGAACACTGAAGCTTTCTTT.